This section outlines one T cell receptor beta chain sequence together with its context. Germline and junction disagree at one end, which may indicate a read error. The data derive from a study of blood T cell repertoires in COVID-19. Germline CDR1 reads LNHDA; CDR2 reads SQIVND (reference sequence). CDR3 length: 13 residues. TCRdb's copy holds only in-frame clones and misses some; the assay was immunoSEQ multiplex PCR. The sample has around 200,000 clones; approximately 84% are singletons. Sequencing used peripheral blood. The V and J genes are TRBV19 and TRBJ2-6; no definite D call. The TCR comes from a human donor in a cohort sampled during active COVID-19. CDR3 region: CASSISQASVLTF. In DNA, the CDR3 is TGTGCCAGTAGTATATCCCAGGCCAGCGTCCTGACTTTC.